The clone carrying this T cell receptor (beta chain) was seen many times. No antigen is known for it. This specimen belongs to a study of CD8 T cells in ankylosing spondylitis. Trimming took 5 bases from V and 2 from J, leaving 13 bases between them. Looked up from germline, CDR1 is SNHLY and CDR2 is FYNNEI. The CDR3 covers 14 residues. TCRdb itself ran the 5' RACE reads through MiXCR, one entry per CDR3 protein. The data contain 90,000 to 100,000 distinct CDR3 sequences, over 6.5% of them singletons. Study outcomes and limitations: According to the report, clones linked to the disease were significantly enriched in matched synovial fluid samples taken from ankylosing spondylitis patients. Disease-associated clonotypes exhibited CD8+ identity and were relatively infrequent in peripheral blood.

The origin of this receptor is a male donor with ankylosing spondylitis or in good health (not recorded which). Sequencing was carried out using blood, either unsorted or a sorted T cell fraction (not recorded which). The V and J genes are TRBV2 and TRBJ2-7; the D call may be TRBD1 or TRBD2 (5 bases each). The CDR3 reads CASSFRDLTYEQYF. As DNA, the CDR3 is TGTGCCAGCAGTTTCCGGGACCTAACCTACGAGCAGTACTTC.